Sequencing of this T cell receptor (beta chain) was carried out in a study of blood T cell repertoires in COVID-19. About the study: Donors in the United States, Italy and Spain gave samples during acute or convalescent COVID-19. Nucleic acid was either cDNA or gDNA, and it came from T cells, B-cell-depleted T cells, or PBMCs.

Methods used by the authors: By means of reference gene primer amplification, nucleated cell counts were estimated. Generated by immunoSEQ multiplex PCR, the TCRdb table keeps only in-frame clones and is missing some. Clone size and the V and J calls come from that table; the DNA yielded D and trimming. The sample has about 150,000 clones; approximately 78% are singletons. This clonotype originated in a man aged 80 or over with acute or convalescent COVID-19. Sequencing was performed on peripheral blood.

The CDR3 nucleotides are TGCGCCAGCAGCTTGGGCCGACAGGGCGAGACCCAGTACTTC. Translation gives CASSLGRQGETQYF. V is TRBV5-1 and J is TRBJ2-5, with TRBD1 matching 7 bases. Germline V gene data show CDR1 as SGHRS and CDR2 as YFSETQ. With V trimmed by 0 bases and J by 5 bases, 4 bases remained unmatched. The CDR3 has 14 amino acids.